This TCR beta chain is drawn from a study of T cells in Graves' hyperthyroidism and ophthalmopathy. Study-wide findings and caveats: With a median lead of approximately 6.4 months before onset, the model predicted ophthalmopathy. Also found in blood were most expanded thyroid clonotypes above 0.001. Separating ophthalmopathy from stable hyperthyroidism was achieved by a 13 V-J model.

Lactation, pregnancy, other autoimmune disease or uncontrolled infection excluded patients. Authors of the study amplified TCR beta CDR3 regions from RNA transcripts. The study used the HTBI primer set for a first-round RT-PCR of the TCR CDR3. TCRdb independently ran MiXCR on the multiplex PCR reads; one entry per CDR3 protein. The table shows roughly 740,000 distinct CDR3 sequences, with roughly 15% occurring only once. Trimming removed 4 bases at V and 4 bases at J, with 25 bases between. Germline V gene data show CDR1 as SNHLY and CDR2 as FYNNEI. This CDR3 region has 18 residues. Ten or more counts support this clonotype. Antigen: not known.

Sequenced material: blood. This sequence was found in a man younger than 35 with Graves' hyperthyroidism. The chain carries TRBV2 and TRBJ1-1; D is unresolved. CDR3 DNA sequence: TGTGCCAGCAGTGTCCTCCAGGCCCTACGAGGAGCGAGCACTGAAGCTTTCTTT. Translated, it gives CASSVLQALRGASTEAFF.